Detailed here is one T cell receptor (beta chain). Its recognized antigen is unknown. The conserved phenylalanine or tryptophan normally closing the CDR3 is absent here, so this likely arose from a read error. Library generation was performed with multiplex PCR. Sequencing was carried out with an Illumina HiSeq 2500. Following protocols modified from ARM-PCR, the researchers constructed TCRbeta libraries through three rounds of nested PCR with primers (Table S4). Before sequencing, PCR products of 200-500 bp were cut from the gel and purified using the QIAquick gel extraction kit. As for the authors' bioinformatics: Trimmomatic was used to clean the reads, FLASH was used to merge the reads into complete CDR3 sequences, and MiTCR was used to assign the reads to V(D)J germline segments. Clonal diversity was computed as the inverse Simpson's index with VDJtools. In-frame sequences lacking a premature stop codon were counted as productive reads. In TCRdb, the public reads were trimmed at Q25 with fastp and aligned with MiXCR, with productive beta chains retained. All rows with the same CDR3 protein become a single entry with the most common DNA and genes. TCRdb, not the original authors, processed these V and J calls. Here the sample has 90,000 to 130,000 distinct CDR3 sequences; over 70% occur a single time. Of the sample, more than 20% is held by the ten largest clones.

The CDR3 contains 15 residues when both ends are counted. Only the CDR3 DNA stays, 45 bases, in frame from base 1. As encoded in the germline V gene, CDR1 is MNHEY while CDR2 is SVGEGT. The data belong to a study of tumor and adjacent non-tumor tissue in lung cancer (dated by TCRdb to the late 2010s). Background on the whole study: Of the cohort, 12 patients had adenocarcinoma, 2 had squamous cell carcinoma and 1 had small cell lung cancer. The study compared bulk TCRbeta repertoires from lung tumor tissue and matched distant non-tumor lung tissue of about 15 lung cancer patients. Sequencing produced approximately 130 million productive TCRbeta reads in total, an average of about 4.5 million reads per sample. For each patient, one tumor sample and one normal lung sample were taken, giving under 35 paired specimens that underwent TCRbeta CDR3 sequencing. The 15 enrolled patients, of whom some ten were men and 5 were women, were aged roughly 30 to 85 years and were diagnosed with TNM stage I to III disease.

Study-wide conclusions, independent of this receptor: Peripheral blood was not sequenced, so blood TCRbeta repertoires in these lung cancer patients were not examined. TCR diversity (inverse Simpson) was significantly higher in tumor than in normal lung tissue (around 460 vs 160, P = 0.0075, Mann-Whitney U test). The cohort had only about 15 patients, and the authors noted that larger samples and more detailed clinical data are needed. Significantly higher TCR diversity was found in younger patients, and higher tumor TCR diversity was associated with shorter overall and disease-free survival. The sequencing platform is not named in the methods, and unique molecular identifiers are not mentioned. In normal lung, the top 100 clones accounted for a significantly larger cumulative share of the repertoire than in tumor tissue.

RNA was isolated from bulk unsorted tissue, and RNA quality was assessed with a NanoDrop ND-1000 and an Agilent 2100. Donors were newly diagnosed lung cancer patients admitted for thoracic surgery in China between August and November 2014, without prior chemotherapy. The study excluded patients who had received radiotherapy or chemotherapy before or who had another cancer at the same time. Pieces of surgical tissue measuring roughly 1-2.2 cm3 were kept in RNAlater solution and stored at -80 degrees C until use. Sequenced sample: lung tumor tissue. The TCR was taken from a man between 65 and 79 years old with non-small cell lung cancer. Recombination connected TRBV6-2 or TRBV6-3 to TRBJ2-1, with TRBD2 identical over 8 junction bases. The DNA sequence is TGTGCCAGCAGTCCGGGACTAGTCAATACCAATGAACAGTTCTTA. The encoded protein is CASSPGLVNTNEQFL.